This T cell receptor (beta chain) derives from a study of T-cell memory formation after mild COVID-19 (dated by TCRdb to the early 2020s). As for the study more broadly: TCR sequence clusters from the two donors were found to be largely donor specific. In a couple of donors, T-cell clones that expanded and contracted after mild COVID-19 were tracked by sequencing TCRalpha and TCRbeta repertoires over time. Two young, previously healthy adult volunteers made up the cohort, one male and one female. What the study reported, not specific to this receptor: Some responding clones were found in pre-infection memory, which suggests that pre-existing cross-reactive memory T cells took part in the SARS-CoV-2 response. The study included only a couple of mild cases, and larger cohorts that include severe cases with pre-infection samples were judged to be necessary. The second-wave clones that peaked on day 37 were not confirmed to be SARS-CoV-2 specific. Contracting CD4+ clones appeared mostly in the CM and EM memory subsets, whereas CD8+ clones were enriched in EMRA. From day 15 to 85, contracting clones showed balanced CD4/CD8 phenotypes, whereas a second wave of clones that expanded from day 15 to 37 leaned towards CD4+.

Note on this clonotype: This clone's antigen is unknown. Base qualities are missing; no much larger clone stands one base away.

PBMCs were isolated by Ficoll-Paque density gradient centrifugation. The instrument given in TCRdb is Illumina NovaSeq 6000. TCRalpha and TCRbeta cDNA libraries were built by 5'RACE with constant-segment primers, adding sample barcodes and unique molecular identifiers. RNA was extracted from every sample with Trizol reagent. The libraries were amplified in two PCR steps, and the second step added a second sample barcode and Illumina TruSeq adapters. Sequencing of the libraries was done on an Illumina NovaSeq, producing 2 x 150 bp paired-end reads. As for how the authors treated the data: With migec v1.2.7, reads were demultiplexed and then collapsed into UMI-guided consensus sequences. With mixcr v2.1.11, UMI consensuses were aligned to TRA and TRB V and J templates and assembled into clonotypes. Expanded or contracted clonotypes were those called significant by both edgeR and NoisET, with noise models trained on biological replicates. For edgeR calls, the cutoffs were a false discovery rate-adjusted p below 0.01 and a log2 fold-change threshold of 1. As an exploratory analysis of dynamics, max-normalized trajectories of the 1000 most abundant clonotypes were examined with PCA combined with hierarchical clustering. Each responding clone was given a CD4 or CD8 phenotype based on the CD4+ and CD8+ repertoires, which had been sequenced separately. TCRdb cleaned the public reads at Q25 with fastp, built clones with MiXCR and kept in-frame beta chains. Rows matching on CDR3 protein sequence are summarized as one entry with the most common DNA and genes. TCRdb's processing, not the study's, gives the V and J calls here. The sample table contains approximately 250,000 distinct CDR3 sequences; only one count was recorded for approximately 15% of them. Around 21% of the sample goes to the ten largest clones.

From cysteine to phenylalanine, the CDR3 is 13 amino acids long. Of all the DNA, just the CDR3 is kept, 39 bases in frame from base 1. As encoded in the germline V gene, CDR1 is MNHEY while CDR2 is SVGAGI. Cut back by 3 bases and 0 bases, the V and J ends lie 5 bases apart. The sequencing input was PBMCs or a T cell subset sorted from them (not recorded which). The TCR comes from a man between 18 and 35 years old who had mild COVID-19 (a few samples of this study predate the infection). The sample titles of this study are shuffled in the database, so cell type and time point are left out; the donor was told from shared clones. The chain is assembled from TRBV6-5 and TRBJ1-2, with an unclear D gene assignment. CDR3 region: CASSYRANYGYTF. The DNA is TGTGCCAGCAGTTATCGGGCTAACTATGGCTACACCTTC.